What follows describes a single T cell receptor (beta chain). Its antigen is undetermined. Trimming cost V 8 bases and J 3 bases, with 11 bases left between them. The CDR3 is 13 amino acids. CDR1 ENHRY and CDR2 SYGVKD come from the germline V gene. In the PCR, 60 Vbeta and 13 Jbeta primers were used. TCRdb keeps only in-frame clones here, not all; method: immunoSEQ multiplex PCR. The top ten hold roughly 0.31% of the sample, which has roughly 250,000 clones, 80% seen once. These data originate in a study of cytomegalovirus exposure and HLA in healthy donors. Findings of the study overall: Published work reported that the classifier diagnosed cytomegalovirus status with high specificity and sensitivity. Apart from CMV serostatus, no immune exposure information was available.

The sequence came from a girl between 2 and 10 years old in good health and CMV-seronegative. The V gene is TRBV10-3, the J gene TRBJ2-1; a possible D gene is TRBD2 (5 bases). Material for sequencing was PBMCs. The CDR3 region has the DNA TGTGCCATCCGGGGTGGCATCTACAATGAGCAGTTCTTC. It yields the protein CAIRGGIYNEQFF.